The 5 T cell receptor beta chains in this list originate from one sample, sequenced in a study of blood T cell repertoires in COVID-19. TCRdb's table, derived via immunoSEQ multiplex PCR, lists solely in-frame clones and lacks some. The table shows around 110,000 clones, with around 80% occurring only once. The specimen sequenced was peripheral blood. The receptors were sampled from a man between 60 and 75 years old with active or convalescent COVID-19.

This clone was recorded only once. The chain uses TRBV5-1 and TRBJ1-1; possible D gene TRBD1, 5 bases. Germline lookup yields CDR1 SGHRS and CDR2 YFSETQ. CDR3 length equals 15 residues. V was cut by 5 bases and J by 8 bases, with 22 bases left in between. CDR3 in amino acids: CASRYITKGGEEAFF. The CDR3 nucleotides read TGCGCCAGCAGATACATAACCAAGGGAGGGGAGGAAGCTTTCTTT.

The V call is TRBV2, the J call TRBJ1-1; D unresolved. The germline CDR1 and CDR2 sequences are SNHLY and FYNNEI. Trimming left V 4 bases short and J 11 bases short, with 14 bases between. This CDR3 spans 12 amino acids. In DNA, the CDR3 is TGTGCCAGCAGTGGCCGGGGAGTTAGGGCTTTCTTT. Translated: CASSGRGVRAFF. Combining the CDR3 with reference TRBV2 and TRBJ1-1 gives the whole variable domain EPEVTQTPSHQVTQMGQEVILRCVPISNHLYFYWYRQILGQKVEFLVSFYNNEISEKSEIFDDQFSVERPDGSNFTLKIRSTKLEDSAMYFCASSGRGVRAFFGQGTRLTVV.

The chain recombines TRBV6-5 with TRBJ2-7, with D maybe TRBD1 (5 bases). The CDR3 runs to 13 residues. Trimming pared 7 bases from V and 6 bases from J, leaving 16 bases between. Germline assignment: CDR1 MNHEY and CDR2 SVGAGI. CDR3 sequence reads: CASNRIRTSEQYF. The DNA of the CDR3 is TGTGCCAGCAATAGGATTCGGACATCCGAGCAGTACTTC.

This chain uses TRBV5-1 with TRBJ2-7; D is perhaps TRBD1 (5 bases). V lost 4 bases and J 3 bases, leaving 17 bases between the germline ends. In germline, CDR1 is SGHRS, CDR2 YFSETQ. This CDR3 spans 15 amino acids. The CDR3 loop reads CASSPHRYRDYEQYF. The CDR3 nucleotides are TGCGCCAGCAGCCCCCACAGGTACAGAGACTACGAGCAGTACTTC. Full variable domain (missing parts from reference TRBV5-1 and TRBJ2-7): KAGVTQTPRYLIKTRGQQVTLSCSPISGHRSVSWYQQTPGQGLQFLFEYFSETQRNKGNFPGRFSGRQFSNSRSEMNVSTLELGDSALYLCASSPHRYRDYEQYFGPGTRLTVT.

The chain couples TRBV2 to TRBJ1-4; D uncertain. V lost 5 bases and J lost 0, with 13 bases in between. The CDR3 length is 16 residues. From germline, CDR1 is SNHLY and CDR2 FYNNEI. CDR3 sequence reads: CASSISRHTTNEKLFF. Here the CDR3 DNA reads TGTGCCAGCAGTATCTCCCGACATACAACTAATGAAAAACTGTTTTTT.